This T cell receptor (beta chain) is drawn from a study of fetal regulatory T cell absence and autoimmunity. TCRdb's table, derived via immunoSEQ multiplex PCR, lists solely in-frame clones and lacks some. Among approximately 46,000 clones, roughly 80% were seen once, and the ten largest hold less than 0.5%. Trimming took off 4 bases at V and 8 bases at J, with 9 bases between the two ends. Germline assignment: CDR1 SGHKS and CDR2 YYEKEE (reference sequence). CDR3 length equals 11 residues. The chain is built from TRBV5-5 and TRBJ1-1; tentatively, D is TRBD1 (6 bases). The receptor's source is a newborn boy with IPEX syndrome. Sample: cord blood. Here the CDR3 reads CASSRDREAFF. The CDR3 DNA sequence: TGTGCCAGCAGCCGAGACAGGGAAGCTTTCTTT.